These 14 T cell receptor beta chains were all obtained from the same sample, sequenced in a study of siplizumab effects on memory and regulatory T cells. Assay used: immunoSEQ multiplex PCR; TCRdb lists only in-frame clones, some missing. The sample lists more than 75,000 clones; roughly 96% were seen once. Input material: naive CD4+ T cells sorted from blood. The receptors stem from a human donor in good health.

The chain combines TRBV7-2 with TRBJ2-3; tentatively, D is TRBD1 (6 bases). The CDR3 consists of 18 residues. Deletions cut 5 bases from V and 3 bases from J, with 24 bases between. Germline CDR1 and CDR2: SGHTA and FQGNSA. CDR3 protein: CASSASRGQTVRTDTQYF. In DNA, the CDR3 is TGTGCCAGCAGCGCGTCAAGGGGACAAACGGTTCGTACAGATACGCAGTATTTT. Full variable domain (remainder filled in from reference TRBV7-2 and TRBJ2-3): GAGVSQSPSNKVTEKGKDVELRCDPISGHTALYWYRQSLGQGLEFLIYFQGNSAPDKSGLPSDRFSAERTGGSVSTLTIQRTQQEDSAVYLCASSASRGQTVRTDTQYFGPGTRLTVL.

This chain joins TRBV7-2 and TRBJ2-7; no clear D. The CDR3 totals 14 residues. The germline CDR1 and CDR2 sequences are SGHTA and FQGNSA. V was clipped by 4 bases and J by 3 bases, with 13 bases between them. In nucleotides, the CDR3 is TGTGCCAGCAGCTCCCCAGTGGGGTTCTACGAGCAGTACTTC. Translated, it gives CASSSPVGFYEQYF.

This chain uses TRBV6-1 with TRBJ2-1; D may be TRBD1 or TRBD2 (6 bases each). The CDR3 runs 11 residues. CDR1 is MNHNS, CDR2 SASEGT, per germline. V lost 6 bases to trimming and J lost 12 bases, with 12 bases between them. The CDR3 reads CASREGGGQFF. CDR3 DNA: TGTGCCAGCAGAGAGGGGGGCGGGCAGTTCTTC.

V usage is TRBV19 and J usage is TRBJ1-5; 8 bases are shared with TRBD1. Per germline, CDR1 LNHDA and CDR2 SQIVND (reference sequence). Unmatched junction bases numbered 5, after V lost 5 bases and J lost 2 bases. The CDR3 runs 15 residues. Here the CDR3 DNA reads TGTGCCAGTAGTGTCGGGGGACAGGGCAATCAGCCCCAGCATTTT. Its protein is CASSVGGQGNQPQHF.

The chain has TRBV30 and TRBJ2-5; 7 bases are a match to TRBD1. In germline, CDR1 is GTSNPN, CDR2 SVGIG (reference sequence). Trimming at V came to 5 bases and at J to 0 bases, leaving 9 bases not matched to a gene. The CDR3 is made up of 15 amino acids. DNA for the CDR3: TGTGCCTGGGGAAAGGGACAGCTTAACCAAGAGACCCAGTACTTC. Its translation: CAWGKGQLNQETQYF.

V gene TRBV11-1 combines with J gene TRBJ2-5, with D possibly TRBD2 on 5 matching bases. The germline V gene encodes CDR1 SGHAT and CDR2 FQDESV (reference sequence). Trimming took off 5 bases at V and 0 bases at J, with 10 bases between the two ends. This CDR3 region has 14 residues. The CDR3 DNA sequence: TGTGCCAGCAGCCCCGGGGAGAACCAAGAGACCCAGTACTTC. Protein sequence: CASSPGENQETQYF.

The rearrangement joins TRBV10-3 to TRBJ2-7, with 7 positions matching TRBD1. This CDR3 has 13 residues. V shed 6 bases and J 6 bases; nucleotides not matched to a gene: 8. The V gene's germline CDR1 is ENHRY and CDR2 SYGVKD. CDR3 sequence reads: CAIREGTVVEQYF. The CDR3 DNA reads TGTGCCATCAGAGAAGGGACAGTTGTCGAGCAGTACTTC.

This chain uses TRBV5-6 with TRBJ2-3; 10 nucleotides align to TRBD2. With 9 bases clipped from V and 6 bases from J, the junction kept 10 bases outside the gene matches. Germline V lookup: CDR1 SGHDT, CDR2 YYEEEE. The CDR3 sequence is 14 residues long. CDR3 sequence: CATTGLAEADTQYF. CDR3 nucleotides: TGTGCCACCACCGGACTAGCGGAAGCTGATACGCAGTATTTT.

Of note for this clone: Other DNA sequences from this sample encode an identical CDR3 as well. The chain links TRBV6-5 to TRBJ2-5, with D hard to call. This CDR3 spans 11 amino acids. Germline lookup yields CDR1 MNHEY and CDR2 SVGAGI. Trimming left V 3 bases short and J 5 bases short, with 4 bases between. DNA for the CDR3: TGTGCCAGCAGTTATGGTGAGACCCAGTACTTC. Translated: CASSYGETQYF.

This chain connects TRBV19 to TRBJ2-3, with 9 bases that match TRBD2. V dropped 10 bases and J dropped 1; count of bases not matched to a gene: 3. CDR1 is LNHDA, CDR2 SQIVND, per germline (reference sequence). The CDR3 has 13 residues. The CDR3 sequence is CATQRGGTDTQYF. The DNA of the CDR3 is TGTGCCACCCAGCGGGGGGGCACAGATACGCAGTATTTT. The full variable domain, completed using reference TRBV19 and TRBJ2-3, is DGGITQSPKYLFRKEGQNVTLSCEQNLNHDAMYWYRQDPGQGLRLIYYSQIVNDFQKGDIAEGYSVSREKKESFPLTVTSAQKNPTAFYLCATQRGGTDTQYFGPGTRLTVL.

This clone was picked up a small number of times. The CDR3 is CASSPVGNNSPLHF. The CDR3 nucleotides read TGTGCCAGCAGTCCGGTTGGGAATAATTCACCCCTCCACTTT. This chain links TRBV6-4 with TRBJ1-6; D is undetermined. The CDR3 length is 14 residues. Germline lookup yields CDR1 MRHNA and CDR2 SNTAGT. The V end was cut by 5 bases, the J end by 5 bases, with 10 bases between.

The V call is TRBV6-5, the J call TRBJ1-6; no clear D. Per germline, CDR1 MNHEY and CDR2 SVGAGI. Trimming stripped 5 bases from V and 7 bases from J, with 9 bases between. This CDR3 spans 13 amino acids. The chain's CDR3 is CASSAWGNSPLHF. Written as DNA, the CDR3 is TGTGCCAGCAGTGCATGGGGAAATTCACCCCTCCACTTT.

CDR3 in DNA: TGTGCCAGCAGCTTAGGGACTAGCGGGGGCACAGATACGCAGTATTTT. This codes for CASSLGTSGGTDTQYF. This rearrangement joins TRBV7-2 to TRBJ2-3, with 12 bases lining up with TRBD2. Per the germline V gene, CDR1 is SGHTA and CDR2 is FQGNSA. V was pared by 1 base and J by 1 base, with 0 bases of the junction left unmatched. The CDR3 is made up of 16 amino acids.

The chain has TRBV6-5 and TRBJ1-3; the D gene is possibly TRBD1 (5 bases). V lost 8 bases and J lost 3, with 8 bases in between. Germline V CDR1 and CDR2: MNHEY, SVGAGI. The CDR3 consists of 12 residues. CDR3 sequence: CASGTVGNTIYF. The CDR3, as DNA: TGTGCCAGCGGGACCGTTGGAAACACCATATATTTT.